This T cell receptor beta chain was captured by sequencing in a study of blood T cell repertoires in COVID-19. Study-wide background: COVID-19 samples collected from the United States, Italy and Spain covered acute and convalescent phases. Sources were T cells, B-cell-depleted T cells, or PBMCs; the material itself was cDNA or gDNA.

Original handling: Reference gene primer amplification in the assay estimated nucleated cell counts. Profiled with immunoSEQ multiplex PCR; TCRdb holds only in-frame clones, not every one. V, J and clone size derive from that table, while D and trimming were established from the DNA sequence. The data contain roughly 190,000 clones, 70% to 90% of them seen just once; the ten biggest clones take up roughly 7.3%. The CDR3 extends over 13 amino acids. The germline V gene encodes CDR1 ENHRY and CDR2 SYGVKD. V lost 4 bases, J lost 3 bases, and 9 bases lay in between. The sequence derives from a woman of 80 years or more in a cohort sampled during active or convalescent COVID-19. The sample consisted of peripheral blood. The chain couples TRBV10-3 to TRBJ1-2; D call uncertain. CDR3 in amino acids: CAISVEDYYGYTF. The CDR3 region has the DNA TGTGCCATCAGTGTTGAGGATTACTATGGCTACACCTTC.